What follows is one TCR beta chain and its context. Germline V gives CDR1 SGHAT, CDR2 FQNNGV. Trimming pared 2 bases from V and 3 bases from J, leaving 11 bases between. The CDR3 is 15 residues long. The source of the sample is a study of blood T cell repertoires in COVID-19. Study summary: Material from acute and convalescent COVID-19 was sourced from the United States, Italy and Spain. In each case, the material was cDNA or gDNA derived from T cells, B-cell-depleted T cells, or PBMCs.

Original methodology: The assay estimated nucleated cells by amplifying reference gene primers. The assay was immunoSEQ multiplex PCR, and TCRdb's table has in-frame clones only and misses some. V, J and clone size are taken as reported in that table, and D and trimming were inferred from the DNA itself. Of over 150,000 clones in the sample, roughly 80% were seen once. Sequenced sample: peripheral blood. V is TRBV11-2 and J is TRBJ1-3; D call uncertain. The source is a man between 65 and 85 years old with acute or convalescent COVID-19. In nucleotides, the CDR3 is TGTGCCAGCAGCTTACAAGGAGTAGGTGGAAACACCATATATTTT. Protein: CASSLQGVGGNTIYF.